This TCR beta chain originates from a study of blood T cell repertoires in COVID-19 (dated by TCRdb to the early 2020s). In terms of the full investigation: Samples from collaborators originated in the United States, Italy and Spain and spanned both the acute and convalescent phases of COVID-19. HLA class I and class II types, where available, came from metadata supplied by the sample provider rather than from assay-based typing. Subjects who had been exposed to COVID-19, were actively infected with it, or had recovered from it provided the deeply sampled blood TCRbeta repertoires that made up the dataset. The material from the prospective study consisted of cDNA or gDNA derived from T cells, B-cell-depleted T cells, or PBMCs. The sample metadata nearly always contained a de-identified subject ID, COVID-19 status, age in years and sex. The samples were drawn from two sources: the first 160 participants of the ongoing ImmuneRACE study, and some 1,300 subjects contributed by 6 global collaborators. The repertoires were made available in a free public database intended to serve as a resource for research on the immune response to SARS-CoV-2. What the research found in general, with its limitations: The amount of clinical and demographic metadata varied by source and participant and was provided uncurated.

The germline V gene sets CDR1 to KGHSH and CDR2 to LQKENI. Spanning cysteine to phenylalanine, the CDR3 consists of 15 amino acids. Left in the record is the CDR3 DNA by itself, 45 bases read in frame from the first base. V loses 3 bases at its end and J loses 7 bases; junction bases beyond the gene matches: 9. The immunoSEQ Assay, a bias-controlled multiplex PCR, was used to amplify TCRbeta CDR3 regions from genomic DNA. In the authors' own workflow: Within the assay, amplification of reference gene primers was used to estimate how many nucleated cells each sample contained. To quantify the absolute abundance of each unique TCRbeta CDR3 rearrangement, sequence reads were collapsed and filtered. For each sample, productive Simpson clonality was calculated as the square root of Simpson's diversity index over productive rearrangements. As stored in TCRdb, this immuneACCESS dataset retains in-frame rearrangements with V and J assigned. A fraction of the clones does not appear; measured against another copy, unresolved V genes explain less than half of the discrepancy, and the remainder lacks a known reason. Clone size and V and J calls were adopted from that table, with D and trimming inferred from the DNA. In all, the sample holds about 270,000 clones, and around 80% of those were seen once. The ten biggest clones cover 5.7% of the sample.

The collaborating institutions used their own protocols to collect whole blood in K2EDTA tubes. For TCRbeta analysis, collaborators shipped samples as frozen whole blood, isolated PBMCs, or DNA extracted from either of those sample types. Ten or more counts support this clone. What antigen it recognizes has not been identified. No base qualities exist here, and no much larger clone lies one base off it. Specimen: peripheral blood. The receptor comes from a man older than 75 with acute or convalescent COVID-19. The chain is assembled from TRBV18 and TRBJ1-1; TRBD1 matches 9 bases in the middle. For the CDR3, the sequence is CASSPRTGVADEAFF. The DNA sequence reads TGTGCCAGCTCACCTAGGACAGGGGTGGCCGATGAAGCTTTCTTT.